The entry below gives a single TCR gamma chain sequence along with its context. The target of this receptor is not known. A read error may be the cause here, since a much bigger clone is one base away. The library was built by means of multiplex PCR. Sequencer: Ion Torrent PGM. The LymphoTrack kit, which has primers carrying Illumina adapters, was used to amplify TRG repertoires from approximately 210 ng of biopsy DNA. TRG amplicons were cleaned up with AMPure XP beads, measured on a 2100 Bioanalyzer, and combined in equimolar amounts. Sequencing of TRG libraries was performed on an Ion PGM instrument. From the authors' description of their analysis: FastX discarded any read in which over 10% of nucleotides had a quality score below the third quartile for that patient. IMGT/HighV-QUEST was used to align reads in order to assign V, D and J genes, locate CDR3 regions and judge functionality. Sequences were converted to amino acids, and every sequence predicted to be non-functional was removed. The CDR3s were broken into kmers both with and without positional annotation, PCA was run on the kmer frequencies, and the samples were clustered using every one of the 1023 combinations of PCs 1-10. Classification was validated by leave-one-out cross-validation, re-optimising parameters on the remaining samples each time. Shannon diversity was computed with the vegan R package from repeated random subsamples equal to the lowest read count. With CATT, TCRdb called clones again from the public reads; duplicate DNA rows were later joined. The V and J calls, along with clone size, are taken from TCRdb and not from the paper's own processing. A total of under 1,000 gamma-chain clones appear in this sample, roughly half of them only once. The top ten hold around 9.4% of the sample.

This record comes from a study of intestinal T cells in coeliac disease (dated by TCRdb to about 2020). About the study as a whole: In the TRG cohort, coeliac patients were much younger than controls, with a mean age of roughly 15 years compared with 54.8 years. Duodenal biopsies from 11 coeliac disease patients and 11 non-coeliac controls were included in the TCR-delta (TRD) cohort. Duodenal biopsies from some 30 coeliac disease patients and about 20 non-coeliac controls made up a second, larger TCR-gamma (TRG) cohort. Overall study results and their limits: Age was significantly different between the coeliac and control groups, but splitting the analysis by age did not give a significant classification. Repeated CDR3 amino acid sequences could not be distinguished from PCR duplicates in the analysis. In training, clustering based on TRD kmers put every one of the 22 biopsies in the right class, and the leave-one-out accuracy was reported as 91%. Of about 54 biopsies, around 50 (approximately 94%) were correctly classified by TRG clustering, which had a reported leave-one-out accuracy of around 87%. FFPE-derived DNA was found to be relatively degraded, and loss of a proportion of TCR sequences in each sample was likely caused by this degradation.

Genomic DNA was extracted with the QIAamp DNA FFPE tissue kit from ten 5-um FFPE scrolls per case. To test whether coeliac disease could be classified from the TCR repertoire, the study used duodenal biopsies that were formalin-fixed paraffin-embedded, fully anonymised, and surplus to diagnostic needs. The germline V and J ends show losses of 8 bases and 1 base respectively, and no gene match explains 18 bases of the junction. Inclusive of the bounding cysteine and phenylalanine, the CDR3 is 17 residues long. Only the CDR3 part of the read is kept: 51 bases, read in frame from the first base. The clonotype comes from a human donor with celiac disease. Source material: a duodenal biopsy. The sequence links TRGV10 to TRGJ1 or TRGJ2. TRGV10 is assigned to the ORF class and has an uncertain function. The DNA is as follows: TGTGCTGCGTGGGAACCTTTGCTATCAGGCAATTATTATAAGAAACTCTTT. This yields the protein CAAWEPLLSGNYYKKLF.